Listed below are T cell receptor beta chains from one sample, sequenced in a study of CD8 T cells in Susac syndrome. MiXCR, applied by TCRdb to the immunoSEQ multiplex PCR reads, yields one record per CDR3 protein. Here the sample spans 330,000 or so distinct CDR3 sequences, around 91% being singletons. Sequences were obtained from CD8+ T cells from PBMCs. The receptors were gathered from a human donor with multiple sclerosis. CDR3s include the opening cysteine and the closing phenylalanine or tryptophan. Fields, in order: V gene, D gene, J gene, clone size, CDR3 protein. A D gene is named only where the DNA matches it firmly. Where a row states a size, it is once, few, many or the class of an expanded clone; other rows omit it.

V gene: TRBV6-1
D gene: TRBD1
J gene: TRBJ2-7
clone size: NA
CDR3 protein: CAGQGHLYEQYF

V gene: TRBV5-1
D gene: NA
J gene: TRBJ2-5
clone size: NA
CDR3 protein: CASSLVPRGQETQYF

V gene: TRBV6-2/TRBV6-3
D gene: NA
J gene: TRBJ1-1
clone size: NA
CDR3 protein: CASGQYTEAFF

V gene: TRBV28
D gene: NA
J gene: TRBJ2-7
clone size: NA
CDR3 protein: CASSLGQVGYEQYF

V gene: TRBV10-2
D gene: NA
J gene: TRBJ2-7
clone size: NA
CDR3 protein: CASSANLTPYEQYF

V gene: TRBV27
D gene: NA
J gene: TRBJ2-7
clone size: NA
CDR3 protein: CASSWSWSSRYEQYF

V gene: TRBV15
D gene: TRBD1
J gene: TRBJ2-1
clone size: NA
CDR3 protein: CATSSTKLNDRGILQDFQYEQFF

V gene: TRBV11-2
D gene: NA
J gene: TRBJ2-5
clone size: once
CDR3 protein: CASRTLQETQYF

V gene: TRBV5-1
D gene: NA
J gene: TRBJ2-5
clone size: NA
CDR3 protein: CASSLTNPSPETQYF

V gene: TRBV30
D gene: NA
J gene: TRBJ1-2
clone size: NA
CDR3 protein: CACPDRNYGYTF

V gene: TRBV9
D gene: NA
J gene: TRBJ2-3
clone size: NA
CDR3 protein: CASSISTDTQYF

V gene: TRBV20-1
D gene: TRBD2
J gene: TRBJ2-1
clone size: NA
CDR3 protein: CSARVAGDPSYNEQFF

V gene: TRBV25-1
D gene: NA
J gene: TRBJ2-7
clone size: NA
CDR3 protein: CASSEWIQGASYEQYF

V gene: TRBV12-3/TRBV12-4
D gene: TRBD1
J gene: TRBJ2-3
clone size: NA
CDR3 protein: CASSLPTGLATDTQYF

V gene: TRBV29-1
D gene: NA
J gene: TRBJ2-1
clone size: NA
CDR3 protein: CSLTSVQGGMNEQFF

V gene: TRBV6-1
D gene: TRBD1
J gene: TRBJ1-2
clone size: NA
CDR3 protein: CASSPRGGGSRRYGYTF

V gene: TRBV11-2
D gene: NA
J gene: TRBJ2-3
clone size: once
CDR3 protein: CASSSGHQGPDTQYF

V gene: TRBV29-1
D gene: NA
J gene: TRBJ2-6
clone size: NA
CDR3 protein: CSVEISGANVLTF

V gene: TRBV4-3
D gene: TRBD2
J gene: TRBJ2-1
clone size: once
CDR3 protein: CASSHDVLAGLYEQFF

V gene: TRBV3-1
D gene: NA
J gene: TRBJ2-7
clone size: NA
CDR3 protein: CASSFSGIYYEQYF

V gene: TRBV2
D gene: NA
J gene: TRBJ1-4
clone size: NA
CDR3 protein: CASSENSATNEKLFF

V gene: TRBV7-2
D gene: TRBD1
J gene: TRBJ2-7
clone size: once
CDR3 protein: CASSLGTGGVDEQYF

V gene: TRBV4-1
D gene: TRBD2
J gene: TRBJ2-1
clone size: NA
CDR3 protein: CASSLGTSYEQFF

V gene: TRBV24-1
D gene: NA
J gene: TRBJ2-1
clone size: NA
CDR3 protein: CATSDRVSSYNEQFF

V gene: TRBV11-1
D gene: NA
J gene: TRBJ2-5
clone size: NA
CDR3 protein: CASSHPPSETQYF

V gene: TRBV6-1
D gene: TRBD1
J gene: TRBJ2-1
clone size: NA
CDR3 protein: CASSEDGGTGFIEQFF

V gene: TRBV9
D gene: TRBD1
J gene: TRBJ1-1
clone size: NA
CDR3 protein: CASSVKDRAHRNTEAFF

V gene: TRBV9
D gene: TRBD2
J gene: TRBJ2-1
clone size: NA
CDR3 protein: CASSVAASGRINEQFF

V gene: TRBV19
D gene: NA
J gene: TRBJ2-7
clone size: NA
CDR3 protein: CASSSYQAGDEQYF

V gene: TRBV27
D gene: TRBD2
J gene: TRBJ2-1
clone size: NA
CDR3 protein: CASQGTSGGFYNEQFF

V gene: TRBV20-1
D gene: TRBD2
J gene: TRBJ2-1
clone size: NA
CDR3 protein: CSAGTSGGATEQFF

V gene: TRBV19
D gene: NA
J gene: TRBJ2-2
clone size: NA
CDR3 protein: CASVIAANTGELFF

V gene: TRBV14
D gene: TRBD1
J gene: TRBJ1-1
clone size: NA
CDR3 protein: CASSHLIGDRGPMNTEAFF

V gene: TRBV6-4
D gene: NA
J gene: TRBJ1-1
clone size: NA
CDR3 protein: CASSDRWGTEAFF

V gene: TRBV5-1
D gene: NA
J gene: TRBJ2-1
clone size: NA
CDR3 protein: CASSYSSYGEQFF

V gene: TRBV4-3
D gene: NA
J gene: TRBJ2-2
clone size: NA
CDR3 protein: CASSQERSFEELFF

V gene: TRBV2
D gene: NA
J gene: TRBJ2-6
clone size: NA
CDR3 protein: CASSEAETGASGANVLTF

V gene: TRBV19
D gene: NA
J gene: TRBJ2-7
clone size: once
CDR3 protein: CASSLQKMSSYEQYF

V gene: TRBV12-3/TRBV12-4
D gene: TRBD1
J gene: TRBJ2-2
clone size: NA
CDR3 protein: CASSSTGGTGELFF

V gene: TRBV7-9
D gene: NA
J gene: TRBJ2-5
clone size: NA
CDR3 protein: CASSPQALLETQYF